The clone carrying this T cell receptor beta chain was counted at least ten times. Its antigen is not identified. The sample belongs to a study of T cells after yellow fever vaccination. One entry per CDR3 protein, called by TCRdb with MiXCR from the 5' RACE reads. This table holds around 65,000 distinct CDR3 sequences, approximately 5% found once. Regarding the study as a whole: Weaker, the secondary response had a peak occurring faster, on day 5 versus 15. Reappearing after the booster were most of the clones from primary vaccination (less than 98% CD4, 85% to 90% CD8).

The CDR3 extends over 12 amino acids. Deletions cut 0 bases from V and 8 bases from J, with 3 bases between. The germline V gene encodes CDR1 SGDLS and CDR2 YYNGEE. The J gene is TRBJ1-6, the V gene TRBV9; D gene ambiguous. This specimen was CD4+ T cells sorted from PBMCs, taken roughly 14 days after the first yellow fever vaccination. The sequence derives from a man aged 18 to 30 who received the YFV17D yellow fever vaccine. The CDR3 nucleotides are TGTGCCAGCAGCGTAGCCGATTCACCCCTCCACTTT. Amino acid sequence: CASSVADSPLHF.